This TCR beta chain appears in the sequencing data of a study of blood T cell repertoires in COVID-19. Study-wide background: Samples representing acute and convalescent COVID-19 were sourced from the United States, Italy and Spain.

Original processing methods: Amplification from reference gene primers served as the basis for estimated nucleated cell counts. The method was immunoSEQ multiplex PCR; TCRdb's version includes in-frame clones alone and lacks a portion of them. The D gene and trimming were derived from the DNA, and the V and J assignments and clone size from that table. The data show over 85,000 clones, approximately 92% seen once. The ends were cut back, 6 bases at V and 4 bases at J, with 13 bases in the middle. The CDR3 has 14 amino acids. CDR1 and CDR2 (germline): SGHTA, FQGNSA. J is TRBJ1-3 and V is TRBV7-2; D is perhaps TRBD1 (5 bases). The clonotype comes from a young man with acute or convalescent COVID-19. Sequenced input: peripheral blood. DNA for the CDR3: TGTGCCAGCAGTTCACAGGAGCCCGGAAACACCATATATTTT. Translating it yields CASSSQEPGNTIYF.